These 31 T cell receptor beta chains share one sample of origin, sequenced in a study of CD8+ T cells in alopecia areata. RNA extraction was followed by reverse transcription into cDNA, which acted as the sequencing template. The method was immunoSEQ multiplex PCR; TCRdb's version includes in-frame clones alone and lacks a portion of them. The sample has 100,000 to 150,000 clones, roughly 55% seen once; the top ten hold 5.7%. As to treatment: oral pan-JAK inhibitor, 5-10 mg twice daily. The sample in question was CD4+ T cells sorted from blood, obtained at week 4, from a patient treated with tofacitinib. These receptors were taken from a human donor with alopecia areata.

Notes on this clone: Other DNA sequences in the same sample also yield this CDR3. As DNA, the CDR3 is TGTGCCAGCAGTGTGTCGAGGGAAAAACTGTTTTTT. It translates to CASSVSREKLFF. The chain joins TRBV2 to TRBJ1-4; D uncertain. This CDR3 spans 12 amino acids. From germline, CDR1 is SNHLY and CDR2 FYNNEI. Trimming stripped 4 bases from V and 8 bases from J, with 8 bases between.

The chain is built from TRBV29-1 and TRBJ2-2, with D possibly being TRBD1 (6 bases). The germline V and J ends were trimmed by 4 bases and 3 bases, with 6 bases remaining between them. The V gene's germline CDR1 is SQVTM and CDR2 ANQGSEA. This CDR3 has 12 amino acids. CDR3 sequence: CSVGGHTGELFF. The CDR3 DNA reads as TGCAGCGTTGGGGGGCACACCGGGGAGCTGTTTTTT.

By share, this clone ranks as medium-sized (0.01 to 0.1%). The V call is TRBV7-9, the J call TRBJ1-4, with a possible D match to TRBD1 (5 bases). V was cut by 3 bases and J by 0 bases, with 8 bases left in between. Germline loops: CDR1 SEHNR, CDR2 FQNEAQ (reference sequence). The CDR3 spans 15 residues. The CDR3 spells CASSFTQATNEKLFF. The CDR3 nucleotides are TGTGCCAGCAGCTTTACACAGGCAACTAATGAAAAACTGTTTTTT.

This clone was recorded a few times. The chain is built from TRBV7-2 and TRBJ2-3; no definite D call. The CDR3 contains 13 residues. Trimming cost V 4 bases and J 0 bases, with 5 bases left between them. The germline CDR1 and CDR2 sequences are SGHTA and FQGNSA. The CDR3 DNA sequence: TGTGCCAGCAGCTCTTACAGCACAGATACGCAGTATTTT. Amino acids: CASSSYSTDTQYF.

This clone has a handful of counts. This chain connects TRBV10-3 to TRBJ2-7; 8 nucleotides agree with TRBD2. Trimming took 3 bases from V and 5 from J; bases not matched to a gene: 6. The V gene's germline CDR1 is ENHRY and CDR2 SYGVKD. CDR3 length equals 14 residues. The CDR3 DNA sequence: TGTGCCATCAGTGAACGGGAGGGGGGCAACGAGCAGTACTTC. Protein sequence: CAISEREGGNEQYF.

The chain is built from TRBV5-1 and TRBJ2-6; D not resolved. Trimming shortened V by 0 bases and J by 3 bases, and 4 bases separated the two germline ends. The CDR3 is made up of 14 amino acids. CDR1 is SGHRS, CDR2 YFSETQ, per germline. The DNA for the CDR3 is TGCGCCAGCAGCTTGGTCGTTGGGGCCAACGTCCTGACTTTC. Translation gives CASSLVVGANVLTF.

This clone has more than one count but fewer than ten. This chain links TRBV6-1 with TRBJ2-3, with 12 positions matching TRBD2. Unmatched junction bases numbered 1, after V lost 2 bases and J lost 4 bases. The CDR3 spans 15 residues. CDR1 MNHNS and CDR2 SASEGT come from the germline V gene. The CDR3 region has the DNA TGTGCCAGCAGTGAACTAGCGGGGGGGCCAGATACGCAGTATTTT. This sequence encodes CASSELAGGPDTQYF.

V and J are TRBV29-1 and TRBJ1-2; 8 nucleotides align to TRBD1. Germline values: CDR1 SQVTM, CDR2 ANQGSEA. Trimming cost V 6 bases and J 0 bases; bases outside gene matches: 9. The CDR3 has 15 amino acids. The CDR3 spells CSVAGGPITNYGYTF. CDR3 coding DNA: TGCAGCGTCGCAGGGGGCCCAATAACTAACTATGGCTACACCTTC.

This clone was observed a few times. This chain connects TRBV4-3 to TRBJ1-2; the D is unclear. The germline CDR1 and CDR2 sequences are LGHNA and YSLEER. The CDR3 contains 13 residues. V lost 0 bases, J lost 7 bases, and 9 bases lay in between. CDR3 protein: CASSQDRQSGYTF. In DNA form, the CDR3 reads TGCGCCAGCAGCCAAGATCGTCAGTCTGGCTACACCTTC.

The chain links TRBV11-2 to TRBJ1-5; 9 nucleotides agree with TRBD1. In germline, CDR1 is SGHAT, CDR2 FQNNGV. This CDR3 spans 15 amino acids. V was pared by 5 bases and J by 6 bases, with 8 bases of the junction left unmatched. As DNA, the CDR3 is TGTGCCAGCAGCCACCGGACAGGGGACGGTCAGCCCCAGCATTTT. This translates into CASSHRTGDGQPQHF.

The table lists this clone with a few counts. The J gene is TRBJ2-2, the V gene TRBV28; no firm D call. The CDR3 is 13 residues long. The V end lost 2 bases, the J end lost 6 bases, and 7 bases lay between the germline ends. The germline V gene encodes CDR1 MDHEN and CDR2 SYDVKM. CDR3 sequence reads: CASSLMGAGELFF. The CDR3 DNA reads TGTGCCAGCAGTTTAATGGGCGCCGGGGAGCTGTTTTTT. Full variable domain (outside the CDR3, taken from reference TRBV28 and TRBJ2-2): DVKVTQSSRYLVKRTGEKVFLECVQDMDHENMFWYRQDPGLGLRLIYFSYDVKMKEKGDIPEGYSVSREKKERFSLILESASTNQTSMYLCASSLMGAGELFFGEGSRLTVL.

V is TRBV7-9 and J is TRBJ2-7, with 9 bases lining up with TRBD1. V shed 0 bases and J 3 bases; nucleotides not matched to a gene: 6. The CDR3 is made up of 16 amino acids. CDR1 and CDR2 from the germline V gene are SEHNR and FQNEAQ (reference sequence). In DNA, the CDR3 is TGTGCCAGCAGCTTAGCAGGGACAGGGAGGGGCTACGAGCAGTACTTC. Its translation: CASSLAGTGRGYEQYF.

This clone was detected only a few times. V and J are TRBV29-1 and TRBJ1-4; TRBD1 aligns across 8 bases. CDR3 size: 13 residues. Trimming took 4 bases from V and 2 from J; bases not matched to a gene: 0. Germline V gives CDR1 SQVTM, CDR2 ANQGSEA. The CDR3 spells CSVGQGTNEKLFF. The CDR3 bases are TGCAGCGTTGGACAGGGGACTAATGAAAAACTGTTTTTT.

The rearrangement uses TRBV14 and TRBJ2-1; D remains ambiguous. The CDR3 extends over 13 amino acids. Looked up from germline, CDR1 is SGHDN and CDR2 is FVKESK. V dropped 6 bases and J dropped 9 bases, with 15 bases sitting between them. The CDR3 reads CASRPINLTEQFF. Here the CDR3 DNA reads TGTGCCAGCAGGCCGATAAACCTCACTGAGCAGTTCTTC.

The chain couples TRBV23-1 to TRBJ1-5; no clear D gene. TRBV23-1 is an ORF; its function is uncertain. This CDR3 is 15 amino acids long. Deletions cut 1 base from V and 4 bases from J, with 11 bases between. CDR3 DNA: TGCGCCAGCAGTCAATATCTGGCAGATAATCAGCCCCAGCATTTT. It is translated as CASSQYLADNQPQHF.

This clone was counted only a few times. The J gene is TRBJ1-1, the V gene TRBV29-1, with TRBD1 matching over 10 bases. Per the germline V gene, CDR1 is SQVTM and CDR2 is ANQGSEA. The CDR3 extends over 15 amino acids. J lost 5 bases, V lost 3 bases, and 9 bases had no gene match. The CDR3 loop reads CSVDDRGRGRTEAFF. The DNA of the CDR3 is TGCAGCGTTGATGACAGGGGGCGAGGTCGGACTGAAGCTTTCTTT.

The chain has TRBV9 and TRBJ2-6; D gene ambiguous. Per the germline V gene, CDR1 is SGDLS and CDR2 is YYNGEE. The CDR3 covers 14 residues. Trimming removed 4 bases from V and 0 bases from J, with 5 bases in between. The CDR3 DNA sequence: TGTGCCAGCAGCTCATACTCTGGGGCCAACGTCCTGACTTTC. Protein sequence: CASSSYSGANVLTF.

The count of this clone is one. The rearrangement uses TRBV10-3 and TRBJ2-3; 11 bases fit TRBD2. The germline V gene has CDR1 ENHRY and CDR2 SYGVKD. V lost 3 bases to trimming and J lost 10 bases; unmatched junction nucleotides: 6. The CDR3 runs to 14 residues. CDR3 DNA sequence: TGTGCCATCAGTGATAGCGGGAGGGCCATCGCGCAGTATTTT. Residues: CAISDSGRAIAQYF.

The chain links TRBV7-2 to TRBJ1-2; D perhaps matches TRBD1 (6 bases). This CDR3 is 17 amino acids long. V gave up 4 bases and J gave up 7 bases, with 25 bases separating them. Germline CDR1 and CDR2: SGHTA and FQGNSA. This chain's CDR3 is CASSSLGGGAKIGGYTF. CDR3 nucleotides: TGTGCCAGCAGCTCCCTTGGAGGGGGGGCAAAGATCGGTGGCTACACCTTC.

In its sample, this clone was seen a few times. The V and J genes are TRBV29-1 and TRBJ2-3; 13 bases fit TRBD2. V dropped 4 bases and J dropped 4; count of bases not matched to a gene: 17. Germline V gene data show CDR1 as SQVTM and CDR2 as ANQGSEA. This CDR3 is built from 19 residues. DNA of the CDR3: TGCAGCGTTGTCCAGACTAGCGGGGGGCCCTCCCTCGTCCCAGATACGCAGTATTTT. This translates into CSVVQTSGGPSLVPDTQYF.

V is TRBV10-3 and J is TRBJ2-1; 12 bases fit TRBD1. Germline V gene lookup returns CDR1 ENHRY and CDR2 SYGVKD. There are 17 residues in the CDR3. V lost 2 bases and J lost 7; bases outside the gene matches: 9. The DNA of the CDR3 is TGTGCCATCAGTGAGACACTTCCGGGACAGGGGGCGAATGAGCAGTTCTTC. It codes for CAISETLPGQGANEQFF.

The chain uses TRBV5-6 and TRBJ1-2, with D possibly TRBD1 on 6 matching bases. V was clipped by 4 bases and J by 5 bases, with 9 bases between them. The CDR3 consists of 12 residues. In germline, CDR1 is SGHDT, CDR2 YYEEEE. This CDR3 reads CASSGTGYGYTF. Here the CDR3 DNA reads TGTGCCAGCAGCGGTACAGGGTATGGCTACACCTTC.

V gene TRBV25-1 combines with J gene TRBJ1-1; 7 bases are shared with TRBD1. The CDR3 runs to 11 residues. After removal of 4 bases from V and 7 bases from J, the junction contained 0 bases not matched to a gene. Germline loops: CDR1 MGHDK, CDR2 SYGVNS. CDR3 sequence reads: CASSAGGEAFF. CDR3 DNA: TGTGCCAGCAGTGCAGGGGGTGAAGCTTTCTTT. Looking up the rest from reference TRBV25-1 and TRBJ1-1 gives the full variable domain: EADIYQTPRYLVIGTGKKITLECSQTMGHDKMYWYQQDPGMELHLIHYSYGVNSTEKGDLSSESTVSRIRTEHFPLTLESARPSHTSQYLCASSAGGEAFFGQGTRLTVV.

The V and J genes are TRBV5-1 and TRBJ2-5; 10 bases align to TRBD1. Trimming removed 3 bases from V and 2 bases from J; junction bases left unmatched: 4. Germline loops: CDR1 SGHRS, CDR2 YFSETQ. The CDR3 contains 15 residues. The CDR3 nucleotides are TGCGCCAGCAGCTGGGGGACAGGGGATCAAGAGACCCAGTACTTC. This sequence encodes CASSWGTGDQETQYF.

The chain recombines TRBV30 with TRBJ1-3, with D perhaps matching TRBD1 (6 bases). The CDR3 extends over 14 amino acids. Germline lookup yields CDR1 GTSNPN and CDR2 SVGIG (reference sequence). Trimming removed 8 bases from V and 3 bases from J, with 17 bases in between. CDR3 sequence reads: CARDRGRGGNTIYF. CDR3 in DNA: TGTGCCCGGGATCGGGGGCGAGGTGGAAACACCATATATTTT. Supplemented by reference TRBV30 and TRBJ1-3, the full variable domain reads SQTIHQWPATLVQPVGSPLSLECTVEGTSNPNLYWYRQAAGRGLQLLFYSVGIGQISSEVPQNLSASRPQDRQFILSSKKLLLSDSGFYLCARDRGRGGNTIYFGEGSWLTVV.

This clone was picked up a small number of times. The CDR3 DNA sequence: TGTGCCAGCAGTGCCAGGGGGTGGGAAGCTTTCTTT. The encoded protein is CASSARGWEAFF. The rearrangement joins TRBV25-1 to TRBJ1-1; 7 nucleotides align to TRBD1. There are 12 residues in the CDR3. V trimming: 4 bases; J trimming: 8 bases; junction bases outside the gene matches: 4. Germline CDR1 and CDR2: MGHDK and SYGVNS.

The chain has TRBV18 and TRBJ2-5; no firm D call. Germline V CDR1 and CDR2: KGHSH, LQKENI. The CDR3 length is 14 residues. Deletions cut 5 bases from V and 0 bases from J, with 10 bases between. The CDR3 DNA is TGTGCCAGCTCATCTCAGATAAACCAAGAGACCCAGTACTTC. It yields the protein CASSSQINQETQYF.

The rearrangement uses TRBV27 and TRBJ2-2; D is uncertain. V was clipped by 7 bases and J by 4 bases, with 10 bases between them. The germline V gene encodes CDR1 MNHEY and CDR2 SMNVEV (reference sequence). The CDR3 covers 13 residues. In DNA form, the CDR3 reads TGTGCCAGCATCTCGAGCGTCACCGGGGAGCTGTTTTTT. Translated, it gives CASISSVTGELFF.

This clone was observed a few times. The chain couples TRBV27 to TRBJ1-2, with D unclear. Trimming stripped 6 bases from V and 8 bases from J, with 10 bases between. The CDR3 is 11 residues long. Germline V gives CDR1 MNHEY, CDR2 SMNVEV (reference sequence). CDR3 protein: CASRGLGGYTF. The DNA for the CDR3 is TGTGCCAGCAGGGGGTTGGGGGGCTACACCTTC.

The J gene is TRBJ2-1, the V gene TRBV27; 10 positions match TRBD2. Germline CDR1 reads MNHEY; CDR2 reads SMNVEV (reference sequence). V gave up 9 bases and J gave up 4 bases; unmatched junction bases: 9. CDR3 length: 15 amino acids. CDR3 nucleotides: TGTGCCAGTACCCCCAGCGGGAGGGCTTACAATGAGCAGTTCTTC. This gives the protein CASTPSGRAYNEQFF.

The V gene is TRBV4-3, the J gene TRBJ1-2; D may be TRBD1 (6 bases). The CDR3 has 16 residues. Germline CDR1 and CDR2: LGHNA and YSLEER. V gave up 3 bases and J gave up 3 bases, with 17 bases separating them. The CDR3: CASSHPGQQGDYGYTF. As DNA, the CDR3 is TGCGCCAGCAGCCACCCAGGGCAACAGGGCGACTATGGCTACACCTTC.